Reported below is one TCR beta chain. Those enrolled in Seattle joined during active infection and were followed longitudinally afterward. These data come from a study of blood T cell repertoires in COVID-19. Study-level background: The United States, Italy and Spain supplied acute and convalescent COVID-19 samples. Nucleic acid was either cDNA or gDNA, and it came from T cells, B-cell-depleted T cells, or PBMCs.

Germline CDR1 and CDR2: SGHNT and YYREEE (reference sequence). The CDR3 is 14 amino acids. With 0 bases removed from V and 1 base from J, the gap between germline ends came to 7 bases. Libraries were prepared by immunoSEQ multiplex PCR; TCRdb keeps only in-frame clonotypes and omits some of them. The data contain roughly 170,000 clones, around 74% of them singletons. The chain recombines TRBV5-4 with TRBJ1-1; D remains ambiguous. The TCR comes from a woman aged 55-75 years with COVID-19, enrolled during active disease. Sample: peripheral blood. CDR3 DNA: TGTGCCAGCAGCTTGGACAGATCGAACACTGAAGCTTTCTTT. Its protein is CASSLDRSNTEAFF.